Listed here are 6 T cell receptor beta chains from one sample, sequenced in a study of vaccination and CD4 T cells after COVID-19. These TCRs' antigens remain unknown. Treatment denoted: approximately nine-day PBMC culture with coronavirus spike peptide pools or control peptides (ViraFEST assay). Oncomine TCR Beta short-read sequencing was applied to DNA from cultured CD4+ T cells. TCRdb itself ran the PCR reads through MiXCR, one entry per CDR3 protein. The table records about 26,000 distinct CDR3 sequences, around 50% of them present only once. The sample here was CD4+ T cells from blood, cultured in vitro, taken before SARS-CoV-2 vaccination. Receptors were obtained from a human donor who received a COVID-19 vaccine.

The rearrangement joins TRBV20-1 to TRBJ2-3; D not certain. Germline loops: CDR1 DFQATT, CDR2 SNEGSKA (reference sequence). Trimming stripped 6 bases from V and 0 bases from J, with 13 bases between. CDR3 length: 14 amino acids. CDR3 bases: TGCAGTGCGGTCTGGGATTCCAGCACAGATACGCAGTATTTT. Amino acids: CSAVWDSSTDTQYF.

V is TRBV4-1 and J is TRBJ2-6; D not certain. CDR3 size: 16 residues. Germline values: CDR1 MGHRA, CDR2 YSYEKL. Between the trimmed V and J ends, which lost 1 base and 0 bases, there was a span of 7 bases. CDR3 protein: CASSQADRSGANVLTF. CDR3 coding DNA: TGCGCCAGCAGCCAAGCGGACCGCTCTGGGGCCAACGTCCTGACTTTC.

This rearrangement joins TRBV20-1 to TRBJ1-5; 8 bases map to TRBD1. The CDR3 covers 14 residues. The V and J ends lost 1 base and 3 bases, in that order; junction bases with no gene match: 2. The germline V gene has CDR1 DFQATT and CDR2 SNEGSKA (reference sequence). As DNA, the CDR3 is TGCAGTGCTAGAGTCAGGGGGCTCAATCAGCCCCAGCATTTT. Translation: CSARVRGLNQPQHF.

This clonotype was recorded once. The rearrangement uses TRBV19 and TRBJ1-1; D may be TRBD1 (5 bases). Germline V gene lookup returns CDR1 LNHDA and CDR2 SQIVND (reference sequence). V was cut by 8 bases and J by 0 bases, with 10 bases left in between. The CDR3 extends over 13 amino acids. The CDR3 DNA reads as TGTGCCAGTCACCCAGGGATGAACACTGAAGCTTTCTTT. Translation gives CASHPGMNTEAFF. Full variable domain (rest looked up from reference TRBV19 and TRBJ1-1): DGGITQSPKYLFRKEGQNVTLSCEQNLNHDAMYWYRQDPGQGLRLIYYSQIVNDFQKGDIAEGYSVSREKKESFPLTVTSAQKNPTAFYLCASHPGMNTEAFFGQGTRLTVV.

This chain uses TRBV20-1 with TRBJ1-1; D might be TRBD1 (5 bases). Germline CDR1 reads DFQATT; CDR2 reads SNEGSKA (reference sequence). The CDR3 extends over 15 amino acids. Trimming took off 0 bases at V and 5 bases at J, with 16 bases between the two ends. The CDR3 DNA reads as TGCAGTGCTAGAGAACTGGGGGGGGTCGTGACTGAAGCTTTCTTT. It encodes CSARELGGVVTEAFF.

The sample holds a few counts of this clonotype. V gene TRBV5-1 combines with J gene TRBJ2-5; D is unclear. This CDR3 is 13 amino acids long. The V end lost 0 bases, the J end lost 2 bases, and 5 bases lay between the germline ends. Germline CDR1 and CDR2: SGHRS and YFSETQ. DNA for the CDR3: TGCGCCAGCAGCTTGGCGCCTCAAGAGACCCAGTACTTC. Amino acids: CASSLAPQETQYF.